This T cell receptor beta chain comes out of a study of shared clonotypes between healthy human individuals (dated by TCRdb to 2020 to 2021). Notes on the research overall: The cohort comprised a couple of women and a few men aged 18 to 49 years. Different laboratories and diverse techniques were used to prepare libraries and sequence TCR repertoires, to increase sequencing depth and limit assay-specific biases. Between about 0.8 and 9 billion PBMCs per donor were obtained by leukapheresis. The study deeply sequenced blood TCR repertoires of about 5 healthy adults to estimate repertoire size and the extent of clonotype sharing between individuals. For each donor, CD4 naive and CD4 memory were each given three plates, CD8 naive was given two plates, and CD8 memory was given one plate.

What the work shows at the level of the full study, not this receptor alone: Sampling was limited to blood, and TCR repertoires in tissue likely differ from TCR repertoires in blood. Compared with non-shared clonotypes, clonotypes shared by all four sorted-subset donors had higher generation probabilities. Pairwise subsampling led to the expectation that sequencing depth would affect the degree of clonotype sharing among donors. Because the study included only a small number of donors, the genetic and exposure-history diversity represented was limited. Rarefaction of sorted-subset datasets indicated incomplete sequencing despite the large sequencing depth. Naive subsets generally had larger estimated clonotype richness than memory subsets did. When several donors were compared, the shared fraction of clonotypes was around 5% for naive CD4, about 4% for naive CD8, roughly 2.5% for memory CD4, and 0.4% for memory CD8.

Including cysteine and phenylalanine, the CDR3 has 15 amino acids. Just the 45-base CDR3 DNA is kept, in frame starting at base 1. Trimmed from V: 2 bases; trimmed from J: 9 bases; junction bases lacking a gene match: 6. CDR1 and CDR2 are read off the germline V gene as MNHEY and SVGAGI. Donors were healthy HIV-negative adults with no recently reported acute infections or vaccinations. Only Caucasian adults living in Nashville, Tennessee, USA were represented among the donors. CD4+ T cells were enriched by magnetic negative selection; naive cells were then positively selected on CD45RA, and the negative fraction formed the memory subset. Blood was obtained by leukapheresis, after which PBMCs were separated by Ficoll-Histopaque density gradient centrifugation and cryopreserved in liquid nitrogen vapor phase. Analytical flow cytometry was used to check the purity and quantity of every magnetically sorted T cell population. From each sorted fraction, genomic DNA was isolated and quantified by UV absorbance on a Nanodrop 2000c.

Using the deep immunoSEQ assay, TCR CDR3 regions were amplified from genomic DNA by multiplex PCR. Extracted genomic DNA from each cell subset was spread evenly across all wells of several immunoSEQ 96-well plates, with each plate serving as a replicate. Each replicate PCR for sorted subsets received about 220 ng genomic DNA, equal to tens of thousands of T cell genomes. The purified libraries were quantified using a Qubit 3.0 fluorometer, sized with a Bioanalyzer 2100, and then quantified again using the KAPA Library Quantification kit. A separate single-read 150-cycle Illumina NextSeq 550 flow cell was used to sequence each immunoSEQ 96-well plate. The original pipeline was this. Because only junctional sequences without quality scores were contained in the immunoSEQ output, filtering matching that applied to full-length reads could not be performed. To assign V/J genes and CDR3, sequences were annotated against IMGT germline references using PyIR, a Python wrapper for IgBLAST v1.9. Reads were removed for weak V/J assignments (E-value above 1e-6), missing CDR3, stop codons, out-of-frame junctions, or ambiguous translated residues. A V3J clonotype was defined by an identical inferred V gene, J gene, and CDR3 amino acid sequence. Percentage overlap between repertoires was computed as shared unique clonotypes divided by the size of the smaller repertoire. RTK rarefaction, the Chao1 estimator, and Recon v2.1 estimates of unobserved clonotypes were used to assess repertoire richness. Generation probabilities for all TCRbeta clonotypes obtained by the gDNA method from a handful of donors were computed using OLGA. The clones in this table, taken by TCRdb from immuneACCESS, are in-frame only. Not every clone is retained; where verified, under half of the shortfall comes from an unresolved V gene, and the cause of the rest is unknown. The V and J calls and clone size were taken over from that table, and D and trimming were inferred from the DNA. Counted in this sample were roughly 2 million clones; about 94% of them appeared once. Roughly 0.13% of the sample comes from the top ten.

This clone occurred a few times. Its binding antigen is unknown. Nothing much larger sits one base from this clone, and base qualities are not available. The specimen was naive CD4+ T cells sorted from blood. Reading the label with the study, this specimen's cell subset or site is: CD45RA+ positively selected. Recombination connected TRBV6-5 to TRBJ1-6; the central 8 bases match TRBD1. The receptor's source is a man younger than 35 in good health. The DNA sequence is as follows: TGTGCCAGCAGTTACGGACAGGGCGTCGGTTCACCCCTCCACTTT. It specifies CASSYGQGVGSPLHF.